This T cell receptor (beta chain) was retrieved from a study of identifying expanded T cells in peripheral blood. Study outcomes and limitations: Over about two and four weeks, about 15 and 19 clones changed, versus 1.2 between replicates. Clone count variance between two-week samples rose with total template count.

Repertoires were generated with immunoSEQ multiplex PCR, while TCRdb's copy carries only in-frame clones and drops some. The sample records around 120,000 clones, around 89% being singletons. This CDR3 region has 14 residues. The V gene's germline CDR1 is SGHVS and CDR2 FNYEAQ. Concerning this clone: Its antigen remains unknown.

This sequence was found in a person between 18 and 75 years old in good health. The J gene is TRBJ1-1, the V gene TRBV7-6, with 8 nucleotides matching TRBD1. The source material was blood. CDR3 in DNA: TGTGCGCAGGGGGCGATAATCCCGAACACTGAAGCTTTCTTT. Its protein is CAQGAIIPNTEAFF.